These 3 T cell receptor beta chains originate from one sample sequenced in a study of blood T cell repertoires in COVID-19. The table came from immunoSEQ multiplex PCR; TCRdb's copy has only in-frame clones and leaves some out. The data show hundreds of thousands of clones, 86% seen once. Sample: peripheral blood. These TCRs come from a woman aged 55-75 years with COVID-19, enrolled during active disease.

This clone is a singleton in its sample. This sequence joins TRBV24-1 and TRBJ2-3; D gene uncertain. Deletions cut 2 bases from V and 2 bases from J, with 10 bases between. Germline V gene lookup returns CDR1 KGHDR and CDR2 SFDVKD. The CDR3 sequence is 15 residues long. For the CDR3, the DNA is TGTGCCACCAGTGATTCTGCCAGGAACACAGATACGCAGTATTTT. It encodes CATSDSARNTDTQYF.

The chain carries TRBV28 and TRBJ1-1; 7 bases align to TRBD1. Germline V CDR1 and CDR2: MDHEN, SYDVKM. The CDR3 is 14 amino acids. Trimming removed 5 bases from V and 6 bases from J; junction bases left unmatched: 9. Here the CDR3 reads CASSLLTGISEAFF. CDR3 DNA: TGTGCCAGCAGTCTTTTGACAGGGATATCTGAAGCTTTCTTT.

The CDR3 sequence is CASGLGLPGTGVGYTF. The CDR3 DNA follows: TGTGCTAGTGGTTTGGGTCTCCCCGGGACAGGGGTTGGCTACACCTTC. The genes are TRBV12-5 and TRBJ1-2; TRBD1 matches 10 bases. CDR3 size: 16 residues. Germline V gene lookup returns CDR1 LGHNT and CDR2 FRNRAP. V lost 1 base to trimming and J lost 7 bases; unmatched junction nucleotides: 9. The variable domain in full, with the rest retrieved from reference TRBV12-5 and TRBJ1-2, is DARVTQTPRHKVTEMGQEVTMRCQPILGHNTVFWYRQTMMQGLELLAYFRNRAPLDDSGMPKDRFSAEMPDATLATLKIQPSEPRDSAVYFCASGLGLPGTGVGYTFGSGTRLTVV.